Listed here are 27 T cell receptor beta chains from one sample, sequenced in a study of shared clonotypes between healthy human individuals. TCRdb keeps only in-frame clones here, not all; method: immunoSEQ multiplex PCR. The sample lists roughly 2,500,000 clones; over 85% were seen once. The sample taken for sequencing was naive CD4+ T cells from PBMCs. The subset here: CD45RA+ positively selected. Receptor source: a man between 18 and 35 years old in good health. Some clones in this sample may be carry-over from other donors' samples.

The chain is built from TRBV18 and TRBJ2-2; D is possibly TRBD1 or TRBD2 (7 bases each). The CDR3 is made up of 16 amino acids. Germline-derived CDR1 and CDR2 are KGHSH and LQKENI. V was trimmed by 5 bases and J by 5 bases, leaving 18 bases between them. The chain's CDR3 is CASSSGQAGGTGELFF. The CDR3 DNA reads as TGTGCCAGCTCATCTGGACAGGCCGGGGGGACCGGGGAGCTGTTTTTT. Filled out from reference TRBV18 and TRBJ2-2, the complete variable domain reads NAGVMQNPRHLVRRRGQEARLRCSPMKGHSHVYWYRQLPEEGLKFMVYLQKENIIDESGMPKERFSAEFPKEGPSILRIQQVVRGDSAAYFCASSSGQAGGTGELFFGEGSRLTVL.

The chain couples TRBV18 to TRBJ2-3; 9 bases are a match to TRBD2. V lost 3 bases to trimming and J lost 6 bases; unmatched junction nucleotides: 7. This CDR3 comprises 15 residues. From germline, CDR1 is KGHSH and CDR2 LQKENI. CDR3 in amino acids: CASSPVAGEWDTQYF. For the CDR3, the DNA is TGTGCCAGCTCACCGGTAGCGGGAGAGTGGGATACGCAGTATTTT.

Notes on this clone: This same CDR3 is encoded by further DNA sequences in the sample. V and J are TRBV30 and TRBJ1-5, with D tentatively TRBD1 (5 bases). Germline CDR1 and CDR2: GTSNPN and SVGIG (reference sequence). The CDR3 contains 13 residues. The V end lost 1 base, the J end lost 4 bases, and 8 bases lay between the germline ends. CDR3 region: CAWSGQGNQPQHF. CDR3 DNA: TGTGCCTGGAGTGGGCAGGGAAATCAGCCCCAGCATTTT. The full variable domain, with the rest looked up from reference TRBV30 and TRBJ1-5, is SQTIHQWPATLVQPVGSPLSLECTVEGTSNPNLYWYRQAAGRGLQLLFYSVGIGQISSEVPQNLSASRPQDRQFILSSKKLLLSDSGFYLCAWSGQGNQPQHFGDGTRLSIL.

With respect to this clone: Other DNA sequences in this specimen translate into the identical CDR3. The chain uses TRBV19 and TRBJ1-5; D call uncertain. This CDR3 is 13 amino acids long. Trimming took 4 bases from V and 2 from J, leaving 6 bases between them. Germline values: CDR1 LNHDA, CDR2 SQIVND (reference sequence). The CDR3 bases are TGTGCCAGTAGTACACGGGGCAATCAGCCCCAGCATTTT. Translated: CASSTRGNQPQHF.

The V gene is TRBV25-1, the J gene TRBJ1-5; 7 nucleotides line up with TRBD1. This CDR3 region has 14 residues. J gave up 0 bases and V 6 bases, and 2 bases lay outside the gene matches. Germline V gene lookup returns CDR1 MGHDK and CDR2 SYGVNS. The CDR3 sequence: CASRGTDSNQPQHF. The CDR3 DNA sequence: TGTGCCAGCAGAGGGACAGATAGCAATCAGCCCCAGCATTTT.

This CDR3 is CASSVLAGGLAAQYF. CDR3 nucleotides: TGTGCCAGCAGTGTTCTAGCGGGAGGGCTAGCGGCCCAGTACTTC. The V and J genes are TRBV2 and TRBJ2-5; 12 nucleotides align to TRBD2. The junction had 9 bases not matched to a gene; V was cut back by 4 bases and J by 9 bases. This CDR3 has 15 residues. Germline CDR1 reads SNHLY; CDR2 reads FYNNEI.

The chain has TRBV28 and TRBJ2-3; weak D call: TRBD2 (7 bases). Germline V gene data show CDR1 as MDHEN and CDR2 as SYDVKM. CDR3 size: 12 residues. Trimming took 8 bases from V and 5 from J, leaving 11 bases between them. Here the CDR3 reads CASARGRDTQYF. The CDR3 DNA is TGTGCCAGCGCGCGGGGGCGAGATACGCAGTATTTT.

The V gene is TRBV6-5, the J gene TRBJ2-7, with 8 bases aligning to TRBD2. V lost 4 bases and J lost 4; bases outside the gene matches: 9. The CDR3 is made up of 15 amino acids. The germline gives CDR1 MNHEY, CDR2 SVGAGI. The CDR3 sequence is CASSFHRTSIYEQYF. CDR3 nucleotide sequence: TGTGCCAGCAGTTTCCATCGGACTAGCATTTACGAGCAGTACTTC.

This clone was counted a few times. The same CDR3 can be traced to other DNA sequences in this sample. This chain links TRBV29-1 with TRBJ1-1, with D hard to call. CDR3 length: 11 amino acids. Germline CDR1 SQVTM, CDR2 ANQGSEA. Trimming pared 6 bases from V and 4 bases from J, leaving 9 bases between. For the CDR3, the DNA is TGCAGCGTGGACGGTGGCACTGAAGCTTTCTTT. Translated: CSVDGGTEAFF.

The chain links TRBV28 to TRBJ2-1; 7 bases agree with TRBD1. This CDR3 has 15 residues. CDR1 is MDHEN and CDR2 is SYDVKM in the germline V gene. With V trimmed by 4 bases and J by 7 bases, 10 bases remained unmatched. This chain's CDR3 is CASSWGQPSWNEQFF. The DNA for the CDR3 is TGTGCCAGCAGTTGGGGACAGCCCTCTTGGAATGAGCAGTTCTTC.

This clone showed up just a few times. The rearrangement uses TRBV6-5 and TRBJ1-5; no definite D call. This CDR3 is 13 amino acids long. Between the trimmed V and J ends, which lost 0 bases and 5 bases, there was a span of 5 bases. The V gene's germline CDR1 is MNHEY and CDR2 SVGAGI. Here the CDR3 DNA reads TGTGCCAGCAGTTACTCGACTGATCAGCCCCAGCATTTT. As protein: CASSYSTDQPQHF.

The chain couples TRBV9 to TRBJ1-1, with D perhaps matching TRBD1 (5 bases). Germline V gene sequence: CDR1 SGDLS, CDR2 YYNGEE. The CDR3 spans 17 residues. Trimming shortened V by 3 bases and J by 5 bases, and 23 bases separated the two germline ends. CDR3 sequence (DNA): TGTGCCAGCAGCGCGCGCGAGGGGTTTTTAGGTCGGACTGAAGCTTTCTTT. It encodes CASSAREGFLGRTEAFF.

Turning to this clone: Other DNA sequences in the same sample also yield this CDR3. This rearrangement joins TRBV5-1 to TRBJ2-1; 14 positions agree with TRBD2. V lost 4 bases, J lost 7 bases, and 4 bases stayed unmatched. Germline assignment: CDR1 SGHRS and CDR2 YFSETQ. This CDR3 is built from 15 residues. Written as DNA, the CDR3 is TGCGCCAGCAGCCCCGGGACTAGCGGGAGTAATGAGCAGTTCTTC. Amino acids: CASSPGTSGSNEQFF.

V usage is TRBV30 and J usage is TRBJ1-5, with D perhaps matching TRBD1 (5 bases). With 7 bases removed from V and 4 bases from J, the gap between germline ends came to 14 bases. The CDR3 has 13 amino acids. Germline loops: CDR1 GTSNPN, CDR2 SVGIG (reference sequence). The CDR3 reads CASSARGNQPQHF. Written as DNA, the CDR3 is TGTGCCTCCTCCGCGCGGGGGAATCAGCCCCAGCATTTT.

This chain's CDR3 is CASSPPYFRDPGELFF. The CDR3 DNA sequence: TGTGCCAGCAGCCCGCCCTATTTCAGGGACCCCGGGGAGCTGTTTTTT. The J gene is TRBJ2-2, the V gene TRBV28, with D tentatively TRBD1 or TRBD2 (5 bases each). The CDR3 sequence is 16 residues long. Germline V gives CDR1 MDHEN, CDR2 SYDVKM. The V end was cut by 6 bases, the J end by 6 bases, with 20 bases between.

This clone was seen a few times. The chain has TRBV19 and TRBJ1-5; a possible D gene is TRBD1 (5 bases). Trimming stripped 3 bases from V and 2 bases from J, with 11 bases between. Germline CDR1 reads LNHDA; CDR2 reads SQIVND (reference sequence). The length of the CDR3 is 15 residues. The CDR3 sequence is CASSIFLGGNQPQHF. The CDR3 bases are TGTGCCAGTAGTATCTTCCTGGGGGGCAATCAGCCCCAGCATTTT.

The chain uses TRBV28 and TRBJ2-7; the match to TRBD2 covers 8 bases. V gave up 2 bases and J gave up 2 bases; unmatched junction bases: 8. This CDR3 is 16 amino acids long. From germline, CDR1 is MDHEN and CDR2 SYDVKM. The CDR3 nucleotides read TGTGCCAGCAGTTTAATGCCCCGGGAGGGCCCCTACGAGCAGTACTTC. Translated: CASSLMPREGPYEQYF.

The genes are TRBV6-6 and TRBJ1-3; D is possibly TRBD1 (6 bases). The CDR3 is 16 amino acids. V was cut by 6 bases and J by 1 base, with 16 bases left in between. In germline, CDR1 is MNHNY, CDR2 SVGAGI (reference sequence). The CDR3 coding sequence is TGTGCCAGCAGATACACAGGGACCGGGTCTGGAAACACCATATATTTT. Its translation: CASRYTGTGSGNTIYF.

The chain has TRBV30 and TRBJ2-5; the D gene could be TRBD1 or TRBD2 (5 bases each). With the DNA end fitting TRBJ2-7 better, the J assignment may be wrong. This CDR3 has 15 amino acids. Germline CDR1 and CDR2: GTSNPN and SVGIG (reference sequence). The CDR3, as DNA: TGTGCCTGGAGTGTACCCGGGGCTCCATCCTACGAGCAGTACTTC. Its translation is CAWSVPGAPSYEQYF.

This clone was observed a handful of times. The rearrangement uses TRBV5-1 and TRBJ1-4; D uncertain. Germline V gives CDR1 SGHRS, CDR2 YFSETQ. There are 14 residues in the CDR3. The germline V and J ends were trimmed by 0 bases and 8 bases, with 11 bases remaining between them. This CDR3 is CASSLGLKDEKLFF. The CDR3 DNA is TGCGCCAGCAGCTTGGGTCTTAAAGACGAAAAACTGTTTTTT.

The genes are TRBV29-1 and TRBJ1-1; 7 bases are a match to TRBD1. CDR3 length equals 13 residues. Germline V gene data show CDR1 as SQVTM and CDR2 as ANQGSEA. The V and J ends lost 7 bases and 4 bases, in that order; junction bases with no gene match: 9. The DNA for the CDR3 is TGCAGCGCCCGCATTGCAGGGGGCACTGAAGCTTTCTTT. The encoded protein is CSARIAGGTEAFF.

This rearrangement joins TRBV5-1 to TRBJ2-7; 8 positions agree with TRBD2. V lost 3 bases to trimming and J lost 9 bases; unmatched junction nucleotides: 17. CDR1 is SGHRS, CDR2 YFSETQ, per germline. The CDR3 runs to 16 residues. CDR3 sequence: CASSWAASGSFSRQYF. In DNA, the CDR3 is TGCGCCAGCAGCTGGGCAGCGAGCGGGAGTTTTTCGAGGCAGTACTTC. The full variable domain, rest sourced from reference TRBV5-1 and TRBJ2-7, is KAGVTQTPRYLIKTRGQQVTLSCSPISGHRSVSWYQQTPGQGLQFLFEYFSETQRNKGNFPGRFSGRQFSNSRSEMNVSTLELGDSALYLCASSWAASGSFSRQYFGPGTRLTVT.

To note about this clone: This CDR3 is also generated by other DNA sequences in the sample. The genes are TRBV19 and TRBJ1-5; possibly TRBD1 for D (5 bases). The germline V and J ends were trimmed by 6 bases and 4 bases, with 7 bases remaining between them. This CDR3 has 12 residues. Germline CDR1 and CDR2: LNHDA and SQIVND (reference sequence). The chain's CDR3 is CASSQGNQPQHF. The CDR3 region has the DNA TGTGCCAGTAGCCAGGGAAATCAGCCCCAGCATTTT.

The rearrangement joins TRBV5-1 to TRBJ1-1; D not resolved. The CDR3 runs 15 residues. V was cut by 4 bases and J by 0 bases, with 13 bases left in between. Germline assignment: CDR1 SGHRS and CDR2 YFSETQ. Here the CDR3 reads CASSPIGVLNTEAFF. For the CDR3, the DNA is TGCGCCAGCAGCCCGATCGGGGTCTTGAACACTGAAGCTTTCTTT.

This clone came up a few times. This chain uses TRBV27 with TRBJ1-5; no clear D. This CDR3 is built from 13 residues. Germline CDR1 and CDR2: MNHEY and SMNVEV (reference sequence). V dropped 1 base and J dropped 6 bases, with 7 bases sitting between them. CDR3 residues: CASSLWRGQPQHF. The DNA of the CDR3 is TGTGCCAGCAGTTTATGGAGAGGTCAGCCCCAGCATTTT.

As to this clone: This same CDR3 is encoded by further DNA sequences in the sample. This rearrangement joins TRBV7-8 to TRBJ2-3; D gene ambiguous. Trimming removed 1 base at V and 6 bases at J, with 5 bases between. Germline CDR1 and CDR2: SGHVS and FQNEAQ. The CDR3 length is 12 residues. Here the CDR3 reads CASSLDTDTQYF. The CDR3 DNA follows: TGTGCCAGCAGCTTAGATACCGATACGCAGTATTTT.

The chain is built from TRBV28 and TRBJ2-7; 7 nucleotides match TRBD2. This CDR3 contains 15 residues. Per the germline V gene, CDR1 is MDHEN and CDR2 is SYDVKM. Trimming took 6 bases from V and 5 from J; bases not matched to a gene: 13. The CDR3 DNA follows: TGTGCCAGCAGACGTGCTAGCGGCATACGGAACGAGCAGTACTTC. It specifies CASRRASGIRNEQYF.